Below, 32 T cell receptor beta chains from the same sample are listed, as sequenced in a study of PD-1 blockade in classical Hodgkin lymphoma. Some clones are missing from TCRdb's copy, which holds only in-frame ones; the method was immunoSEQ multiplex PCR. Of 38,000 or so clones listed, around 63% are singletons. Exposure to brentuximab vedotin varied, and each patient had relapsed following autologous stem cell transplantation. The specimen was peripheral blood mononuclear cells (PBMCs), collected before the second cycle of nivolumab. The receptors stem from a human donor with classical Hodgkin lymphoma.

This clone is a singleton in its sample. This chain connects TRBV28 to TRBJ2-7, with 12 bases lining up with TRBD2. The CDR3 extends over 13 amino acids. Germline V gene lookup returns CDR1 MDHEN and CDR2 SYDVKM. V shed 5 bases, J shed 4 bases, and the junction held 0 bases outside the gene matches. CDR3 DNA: TGTGCCAGCAGTACTAGCGGGAGGTACGAGCAGTACTTC. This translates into CASSTSGRYEQYF.

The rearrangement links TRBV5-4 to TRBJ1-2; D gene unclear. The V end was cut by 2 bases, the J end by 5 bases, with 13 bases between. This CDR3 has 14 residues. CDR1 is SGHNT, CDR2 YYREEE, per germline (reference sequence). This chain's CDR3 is CASSLSGYGYGYTF. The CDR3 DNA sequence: TGTGCCAGCAGCTTATCGGGGTATGGGTATGGCTACACCTTC.

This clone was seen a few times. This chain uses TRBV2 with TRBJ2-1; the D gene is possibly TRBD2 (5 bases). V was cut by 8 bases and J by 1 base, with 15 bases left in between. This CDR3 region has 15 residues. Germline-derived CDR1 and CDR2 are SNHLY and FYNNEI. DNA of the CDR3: TGTGCCAGCGCCAAACTAGGTGGATCCTACAATGAGCAGTTCTTC. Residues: CASAKLGGSYNEQFF.

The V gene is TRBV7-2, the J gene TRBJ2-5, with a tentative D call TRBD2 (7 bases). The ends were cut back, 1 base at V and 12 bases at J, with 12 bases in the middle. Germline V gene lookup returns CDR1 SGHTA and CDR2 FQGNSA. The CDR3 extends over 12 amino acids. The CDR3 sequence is CASSLGRGREYF. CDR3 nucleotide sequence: TGTGCCAGCAGCTTAGGGCGGGGGCGCGAGTACTTC.

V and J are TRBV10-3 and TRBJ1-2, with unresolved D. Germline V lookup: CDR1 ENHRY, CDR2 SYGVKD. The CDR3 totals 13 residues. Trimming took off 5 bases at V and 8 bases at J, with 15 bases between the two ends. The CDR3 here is CAISSNNAEGYTF. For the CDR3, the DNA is TGTGCCATCAGTTCCAATAACGCGGAAGGCTACACCTTC.

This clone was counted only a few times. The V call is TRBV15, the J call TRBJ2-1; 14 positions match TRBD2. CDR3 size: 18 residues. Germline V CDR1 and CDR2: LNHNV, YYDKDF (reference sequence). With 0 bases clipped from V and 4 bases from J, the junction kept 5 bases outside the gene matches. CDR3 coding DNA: TGTGCCACCAGCAGAGATGAGACTAGCGGGGGGGCTTACAATGAGCAGTTCTTC. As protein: CATSRDETSGGAYNEQFF.

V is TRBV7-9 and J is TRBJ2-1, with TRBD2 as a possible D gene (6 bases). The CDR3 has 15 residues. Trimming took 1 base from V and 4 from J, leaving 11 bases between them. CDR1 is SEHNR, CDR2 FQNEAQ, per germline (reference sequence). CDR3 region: CASSLGLAPYNEQFF. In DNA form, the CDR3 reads TGTGCCAGCAGCTTAGGGCTAGCGCCTTACAATGAGCAGTTCTTC.

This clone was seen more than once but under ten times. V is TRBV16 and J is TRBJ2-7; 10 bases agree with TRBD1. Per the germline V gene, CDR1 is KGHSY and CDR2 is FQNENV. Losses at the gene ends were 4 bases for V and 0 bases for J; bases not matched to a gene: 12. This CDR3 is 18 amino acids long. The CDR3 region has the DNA TGTGCCAGCAGCCCAGACAGGGGGCGATTAGTCAGCTCCTACGAGCAGTACTTC. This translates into CASSPDRGRLVSSYEQYF. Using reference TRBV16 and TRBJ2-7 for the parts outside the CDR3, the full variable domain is GEEVAQTPKHLVRGEGQKAKLYCAPIKGHSYVFWYQQVLKNEFKFLISFQNENVFDETGMPKERFSAKCLPNSPCSLEIQATKLEDSAVYFCASSPDRGRLVSSYEQYFGPGTRLTVT.

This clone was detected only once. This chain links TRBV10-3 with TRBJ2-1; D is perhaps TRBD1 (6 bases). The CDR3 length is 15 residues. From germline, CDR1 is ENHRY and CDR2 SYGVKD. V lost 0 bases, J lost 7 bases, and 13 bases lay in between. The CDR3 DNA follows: TGTGCCATCAGTGAGTCGAAAACAGGGTTGAATGAGCAGTTCTTC. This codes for CAISESKTGLNEQFF.

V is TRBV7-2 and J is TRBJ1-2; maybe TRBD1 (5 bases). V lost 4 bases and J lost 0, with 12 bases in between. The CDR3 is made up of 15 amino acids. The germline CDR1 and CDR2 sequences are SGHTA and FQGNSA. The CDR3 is CASSSRVNANYGYTF. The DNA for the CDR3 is TGTGCCAGCAGCTCCAGGGTTAACGCTAACTATGGCTACACCTTC.

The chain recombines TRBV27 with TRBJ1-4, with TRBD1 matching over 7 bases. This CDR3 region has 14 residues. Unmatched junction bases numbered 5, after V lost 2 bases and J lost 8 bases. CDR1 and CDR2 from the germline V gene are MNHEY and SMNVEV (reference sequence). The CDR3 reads CASSLIGRGEKLFF. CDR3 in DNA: TGTGCCAGCAGTTTAATCGGCAGGGGGGAAAAACTGTTTTTT.

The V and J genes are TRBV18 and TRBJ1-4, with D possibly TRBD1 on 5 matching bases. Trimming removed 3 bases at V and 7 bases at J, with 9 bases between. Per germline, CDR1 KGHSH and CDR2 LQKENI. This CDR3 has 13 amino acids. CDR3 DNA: TGTGCCAGCTCACCGGCCGGGGGTGAAAAACTGTTTTTT. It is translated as CASSPAGGEKLFF. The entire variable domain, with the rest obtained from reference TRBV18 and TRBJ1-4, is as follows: NAGVMQNPRHLVRRRGQEARLRCSPMKGHSHVYWYRQLPEEGLKFMVYLQKENIIDESGMPKERFSAEFPKEGPSILRIQQVVRGDSAAYFCASSPAGGEKLFFGSGTQLSVL.

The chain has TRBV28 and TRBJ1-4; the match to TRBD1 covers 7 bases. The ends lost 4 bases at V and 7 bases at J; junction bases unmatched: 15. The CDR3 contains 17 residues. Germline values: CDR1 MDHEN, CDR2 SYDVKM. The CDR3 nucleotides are TGTGCCAGCAGTTCCTCTCCAAGGGGGCTTTTTAGTGAAAAACTGTTTTTT. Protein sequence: CASSSSPRGLFSEKLFF.

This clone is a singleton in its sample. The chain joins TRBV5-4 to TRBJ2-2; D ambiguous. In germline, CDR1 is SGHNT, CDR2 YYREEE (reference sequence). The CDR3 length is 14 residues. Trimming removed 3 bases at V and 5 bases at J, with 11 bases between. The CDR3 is CASSSSAGTGELFF. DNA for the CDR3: TGTGCCAGCAGCTCCTCGGCAGGAACCGGGGAGCTGTTTTTT.

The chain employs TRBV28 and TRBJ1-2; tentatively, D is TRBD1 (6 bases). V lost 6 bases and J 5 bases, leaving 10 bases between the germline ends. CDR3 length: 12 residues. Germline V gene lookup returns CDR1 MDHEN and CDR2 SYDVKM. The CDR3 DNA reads TGTGCCAGCAGCCTGAGGGGGTATGGCTACACCTTC. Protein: CASSLRGYGYTF.

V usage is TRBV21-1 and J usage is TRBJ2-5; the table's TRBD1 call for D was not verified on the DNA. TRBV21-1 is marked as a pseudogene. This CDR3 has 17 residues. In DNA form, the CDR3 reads TGTGCCAGCAGCAAAACAGGACAGGGCTGGATCCAAGAGACCCAGTACTTC. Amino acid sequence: CASSKTGQGWIQETQYF.

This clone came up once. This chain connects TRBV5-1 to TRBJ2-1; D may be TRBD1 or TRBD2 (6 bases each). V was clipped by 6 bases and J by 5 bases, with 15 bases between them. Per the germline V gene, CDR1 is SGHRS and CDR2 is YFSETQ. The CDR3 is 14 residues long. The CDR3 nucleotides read TGCGCCAGCAAGTGGGGGGCCTTAGACAATGAGCAGTTCTTC. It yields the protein CASKWGALDNEQFF.

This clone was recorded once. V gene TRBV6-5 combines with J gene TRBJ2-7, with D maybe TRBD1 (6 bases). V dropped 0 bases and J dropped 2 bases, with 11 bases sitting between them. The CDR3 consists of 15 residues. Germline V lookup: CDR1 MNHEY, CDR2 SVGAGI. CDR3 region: CASSYSRTGTYEQYF. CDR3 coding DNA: TGTGCCAGCAGTTACTCCCGAACAGGGACCTACGAGCAGTACTTC.

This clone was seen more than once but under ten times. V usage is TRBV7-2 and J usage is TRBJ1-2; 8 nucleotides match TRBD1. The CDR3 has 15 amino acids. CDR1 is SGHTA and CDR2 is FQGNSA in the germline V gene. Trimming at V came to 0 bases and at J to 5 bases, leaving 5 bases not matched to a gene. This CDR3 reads CASSLATGVRYGYTF. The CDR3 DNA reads TGTGCCAGCAGCTTAGCGACAGGGGTACGGTATGGCTACACCTTC.

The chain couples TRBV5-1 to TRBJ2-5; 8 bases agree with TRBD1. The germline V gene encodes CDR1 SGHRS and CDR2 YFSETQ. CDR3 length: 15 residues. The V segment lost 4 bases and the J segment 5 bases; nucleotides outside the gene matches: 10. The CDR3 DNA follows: TGCGCCAGCAGCGGGTCAGGGGGCGCGTGGGAGACCCAGTACTTC. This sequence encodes CASSGSGGAWETQYF. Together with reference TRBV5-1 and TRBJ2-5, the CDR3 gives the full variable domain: KAGVTQTPRYLIKTRGQQVTLSCSPISGHRSVSWYQQTPGQGLQFLFEYFSETQRNKGNFPGRFSGRQFSNSRSEMNVSTLELGDSALYLCASSGSGGAWETQYFGPGTRLLVL.

The CDR3 spells CASSVDRGVGYGYTF. DNA for the CDR3: TGTGCCAGCAGCGTCGACAGGGGGGTCGGGTATGGCTACACCTTC. The chain has TRBV7-2 and TRBJ1-2; 9 bases fit TRBD1. With 5 bases clipped from V and 5 bases from J, the junction kept 9 bases outside the gene matches. This CDR3 has 15 amino acids. CDR1 is SGHTA, CDR2 FQGNSA, per germline.

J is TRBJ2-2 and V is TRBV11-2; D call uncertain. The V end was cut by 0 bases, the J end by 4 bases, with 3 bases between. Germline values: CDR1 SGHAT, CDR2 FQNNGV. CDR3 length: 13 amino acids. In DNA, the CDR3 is TGTGCCAGCAGCTTAGAACGCACCGGGGAGCTGTTTTTT. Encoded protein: CASSLERTGELFF.

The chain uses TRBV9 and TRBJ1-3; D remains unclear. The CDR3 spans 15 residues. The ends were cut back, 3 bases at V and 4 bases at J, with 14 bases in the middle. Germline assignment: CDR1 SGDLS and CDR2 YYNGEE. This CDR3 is CASSGWGMGGNTIYF. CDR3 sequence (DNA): TGTGCCAGCAGCGGATGGGGAATGGGGGGAAACACCATATATTTT.

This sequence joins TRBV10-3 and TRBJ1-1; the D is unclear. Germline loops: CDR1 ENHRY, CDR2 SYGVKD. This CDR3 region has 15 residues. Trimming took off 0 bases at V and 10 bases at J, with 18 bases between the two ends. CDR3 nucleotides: TGTGCCATCAGTGAGTCGACGATGGCTAGAATCCCAGCTTTCTTT. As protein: CAISESTMARIPAFF.

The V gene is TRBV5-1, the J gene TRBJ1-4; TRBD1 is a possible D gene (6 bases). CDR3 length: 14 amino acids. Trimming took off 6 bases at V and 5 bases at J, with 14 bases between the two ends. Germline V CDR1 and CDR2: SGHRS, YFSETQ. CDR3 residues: CASTHGQPNEKLFF. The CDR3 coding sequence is TGCGCCAGCACCCATGGACAGCCGAATGAAAAACTGTTTTTT. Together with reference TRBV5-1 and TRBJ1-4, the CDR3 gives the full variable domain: KAGVTQTPRYLIKTRGQQVTLSCSPISGHRSVSWYQQTPGQGLQFLFEYFSETQRNKGNFPGRFSGRQFSNSRSEMNVSTLELGDSALYLCASTHGQPNEKLFFGSGTQLSVL.

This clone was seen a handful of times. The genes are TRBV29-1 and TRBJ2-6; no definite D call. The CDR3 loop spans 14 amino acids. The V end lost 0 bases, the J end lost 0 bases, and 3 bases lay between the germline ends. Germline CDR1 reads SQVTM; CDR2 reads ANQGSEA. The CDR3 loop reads CSVEDSSGANVLTF. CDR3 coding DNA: TGCAGCGTTGAAGACAGCTCTGGGGCCAACGTCCTGACTTTC.

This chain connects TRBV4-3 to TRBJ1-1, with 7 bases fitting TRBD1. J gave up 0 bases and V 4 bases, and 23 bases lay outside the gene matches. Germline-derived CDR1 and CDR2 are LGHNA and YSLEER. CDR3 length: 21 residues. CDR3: CASSRGGGWGSGVFMNTEAFF. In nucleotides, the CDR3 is TGCGCCAGCAGCCGAGGAGGGGGCTGGGGTAGTGGAGTCTTTATGAACACTGAAGCTTTCTTT.

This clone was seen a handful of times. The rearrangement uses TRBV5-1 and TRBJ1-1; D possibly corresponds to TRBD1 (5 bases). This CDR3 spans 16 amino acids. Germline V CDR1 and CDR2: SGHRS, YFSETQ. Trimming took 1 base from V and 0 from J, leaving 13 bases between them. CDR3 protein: CASSLLGGALNTEAFF. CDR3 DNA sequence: TGCGCCAGCAGCTTGCTAGGAGGGGCCTTGAACACTGAAGCTTTCTTT. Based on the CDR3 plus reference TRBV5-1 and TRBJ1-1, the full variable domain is KAGVTQTPRYLIKTRGQQVTLSCSPISGHRSVSWYQQTPGQGLQFLFEYFSETQRNKGNFPGRFSGRQFSNSRSEMNVSTLELGDSALYLCASSLLGGALNTEAFFGQGTRLTVV.

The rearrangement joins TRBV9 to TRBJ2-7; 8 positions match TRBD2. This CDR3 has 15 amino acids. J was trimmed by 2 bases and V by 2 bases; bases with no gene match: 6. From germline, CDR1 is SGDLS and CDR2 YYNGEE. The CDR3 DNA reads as TGTGCCAGCAGCGTTTTTAGCGGGGACACCTACGAGCAGTACTTC. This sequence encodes CASSVFSGDTYEQYF.

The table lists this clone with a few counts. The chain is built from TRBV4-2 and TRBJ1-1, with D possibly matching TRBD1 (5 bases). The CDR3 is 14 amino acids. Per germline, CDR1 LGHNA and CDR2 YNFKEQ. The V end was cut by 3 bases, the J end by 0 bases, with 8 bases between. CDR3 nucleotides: TGTGCCAGCAGCCAGGGGGGGATGAACACTGAAGCTTTCTTT. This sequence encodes CASSQGGMNTEAFF.

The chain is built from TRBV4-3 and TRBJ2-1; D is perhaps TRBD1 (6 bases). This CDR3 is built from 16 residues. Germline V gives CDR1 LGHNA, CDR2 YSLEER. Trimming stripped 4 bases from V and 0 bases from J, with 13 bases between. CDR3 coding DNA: TGCGCCAGCAGCCCAGGGGTGCGGGTCTCCTACAATGAGCAGTTCTTC. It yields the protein CASSPGVRVSYNEQFF.

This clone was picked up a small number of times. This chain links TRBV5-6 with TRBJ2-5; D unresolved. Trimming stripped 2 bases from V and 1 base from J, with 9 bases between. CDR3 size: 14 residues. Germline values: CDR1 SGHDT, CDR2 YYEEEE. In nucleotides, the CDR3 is TGTGCCAGCAGCTTAGATCATCTCCAAGAGACCCAGTACTTC. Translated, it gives CASSLDHLQETQYF.